A selection of T cell receptor beta chains follows, all from one sample in a study of blood T cell repertoires in COVID-19. TCRdb's table, derived via immunoSEQ multiplex PCR, lists solely in-frame clones and lacks some. The table includes roughly 240,000 clones, roughly 82% detected once. Specimen: peripheral blood. The receptor set was obtained from a man aged 35 to 55 who had recovered from COVID-19. Each CDR3 is given with its conserved first and last residue. The D gene is left open where the match is weak. Only some rows state a clone size, as once, few, many or a class for expanded clones.

>TRBV5-4|TRBJ2-1|once|NA
CASSQLLASQGYNEQFF
TGTGCCAGCAGCCAACTGCTCGCTAGCCAAGGGTACAATGAGCAGTTCTTC
>TRBV30|TRBJ2-7|NA|TRBD2
CAWRLVTGGDEQYF
TGTGCCTGGAGACTTGTTACGGGAGGGGACGAGCAGTACTTC
>TRBV3-1/TRBV3-2|TRBJ2-3|NA|TRBD2
CASSSVAGGYTDTQYF
TGTGCCAGCAGCTCTGTAGCGGGGGGGTACACAGATACGCAGTATTTT
>TRBV4-3|TRBJ2-3|NA|TRBD2
CASSQVLAGVGDTQYF
TGCGCCAGCAGCCAAGTTCTAGCGGGAGTAGGAGATACGCAGTATTTT
>TRBV2|TRBJ1-1|NA|TRBD1
CASSLPRGQGEAFF
TGTGCCAGCAGCCTCCCCCGCGGACAGGGAGAAGCTTTCTTT
>TRBV7-2|TRBJ2-5|NA|NA
CASSLSVEATIIQETQYF
TGTGCCAGCAGCTTATCTGTTGAAGCGACGATAATCCAAGAGACCCAGTACTTC
>TRBV7-9|TRBJ2-7|NA|TRBD2
CASSLIGGGSYEQYF
TGTGCCAGCAGCCTTATTGGCGGGGGTTCCTACGAGCAGTACTTC
>TRBV11-2|TRBJ2-7|NA|NA
CASSLGSRGYEQYF
TGTGCCAGCAGCTTAGGGTCCCGCGGCTACGAGCAGTACTTC
>TRBV18|TRBJ2-3|NA|TRBD2
CASSETSGTDTQYF
TGTGCCAGCTCAGAAACTAGCGGCACAGATACGCAGTATTTT
>TRBV30|TRBJ1-5|NA|NA
CAWSDPRPHNQPQHF
TGTGCCTGGAGTGATCCGCGCCCCCACAATCAGCCCCAGCATTTT
>TRBV15|TRBJ1-6|NA|NA
CATSWRADPDSPLHF
TGTGCCACCAGCTGGAGGGCAGACCCAGATTCACCCCTCCACTTT
>TRBV3-1/TRBV3-2|TRBJ2-7|NA|TRBD2
CASSFVRGGLREQYF
TGTGCCAGCAGCTTCGTGCGGGGGGGCCTGAGAGAGCAGTACTTC
>TRBV19|TRBJ2-7|NA|TRBD1
CASSNPGQGVDEQYF
TGTGCCAGTAGTAATCCGGGACAGGGGGTCGACGAGCAGTACTTC
>TRBV5-1|TRBJ1-1|NA|TRBD1
CASSQGTGGTEAFF
TGCGCCAGCAGCCAGGGGACAGGGGGCACTGAAGCTTTCTTT
>TRBV19|TRBJ1-5|NA|NA
CASSIVSGTLSQPQHF
TGTGCCAGTAGTATAGTGTCCGGGACACTTAGTCAGCCCCAGCATTTT
>TRBV5-5|TRBJ1-2|NA|TRBD1
CASTVAGQNYGYTF
TGTGCCAGCACTGTGGCGGGACAGAACTATGGCTACACCTTC
>TRBV29-1|TRBJ2-3|NA|NA
CSVEGLGSTDTQYF
TGCAGCGTTGAAGGGCTAGGTAGCACAGATACGCAGTATTTT
>TRBV27|TRBJ2-3|few|TRBD2
CASSSRTSADTQYF
TGTGCCAGCAGTTCCCGGACTAGCGCAGATACGCAGTATTTT
>TRBV3-1/TRBV3-2|TRBJ2-1|once|NA
CASSHTQRNEQFF
TGTGCCAGCAGCCACACCCAGAGGAATGAGCAGTTCTTC
>TRBV5-6|TRBJ2-1|NA|NA
CASSLAAPPNNEQFF
TGTGCCAGCAGCTTAGCGGCCCCCCCCAACAATGAGCAGTTCTTC
>TRBV9|TRBJ2-7|NA|NA
CASSVGGMDEQYF
TGTGCCAGCAGCGTAGGGGGCATGGACGAGCAGTACTTC
>TRBV5-1|TRBJ1-1|NA|NA
CASSSGQNTEAFF
TGCGCCAGCAGCTCGGGACAGAACACTGAAGCTTTCTTT
>TRBV6-5|TRBJ1-2|NA|NA
CASSYNLDYGYTF
TGTGCCAGCAGTTACAATCTAGACTATGGCTACACCTTC
>TRBV28|TRBJ2-7|NA|NA
CASGVAGEQYF
TGTGCCAGCGGGGTTGCGGGTGAGCAGTACTTC
>TRBV2|TRBJ1-1|NA|NA
CASILTRGSRNTEAFF
TGTGCCAGCATCCTCACAAGGGGGTCACGGAACACTGAAGCTTTCTTT
>TRBV30|TRBJ1-6|NA|TRBD1
CAWTLTGGSPLHF
TGTGCCTGGACCTTGACAGGGGGTTCACCCCTCCACTTT
>TRBV13|TRBJ2-2|NA|TRBD2
CASSLRAGVITGELFF
TGTGCCAGCAGCTTACGGGCGGGAGTGATCACCGGGGAGCTGTTTTTT
>TRBV2|TRBJ2-5|NA|TRBD2
CASDLLAGQETQYF
TGTGCCAGCGACTTACTAGCGGGACAAGAGACCCAGTACTTC
>TRBV27|TRBJ2-7|NA|NA
CASSPTGVDYEQYF
TGTGCCAGCAGCCCTACGGGGGTTGACTACGAGCAGTACTTC
>TRBV19|TRBJ2-7|NA|TRBD1
CASSVQARDRNYEQYF
TGTGCCAGTAGTGTTCAAGCCCGGGACAGAAACTACGAGCAGTACTTC
>TRBV7-8|TRBJ2-5|NA|NA
CASSLIRRDWQETQYF
TGTGCCAGCAGCTTAATTAGACGGGATTGGCAAGAGACCCAGTACTTC
>TRBV5-1|TRBJ2-7|NA|NA
CASSLAYSFEQYF
TGCGCCAGCAGCCTAGCCTACAGTTTCGAGCAGTACTTC
>TRBV3-1/TRBV3-2|TRBJ1-2|NA|NA
CASRGVSDGYTF
TGTGCCAGCAGGGGAGTTTCGGATGGCTACACCTTC
>TRBV30|TRBJ2-2|NA|NA
CAWSVPRTGRAGELFF
TGTGCCTGGAGTGTACCCAGGACAGGGAGGGCCGGGGAGCTGTTTTTT
>TRBV18|TRBJ2-2|NA|TRBD1
CASSPLTGGSTGELFF
TGTGCCAGCTCACCTCTAACAGGGGGAAGCACCGGGGAGCTGTTTTTT
>TRBV10-3|TRBJ2-7|NA|NA
CAISESGPGSYEQYF
TGTGCCATCAGTGAGTCCGGACCAGGGTCCTACGAGCAGTACTTC
>TRBV9|TRBJ2-3|NA|TRBD2
CASSVETSGTDTQYF
TGTGCCAGCAGCGTAGAGACTAGCGGCACAGATACGCAGTATTTT
>TRBV6-2/TRBV6-3|TRBJ2-7|NA|NA
CASSLSGTSYEQYF
TGTGCCAGCAGCCTTAGCGGTACCTCCTACGAGCAGTACTTC
>TRBV6-5|TRBJ2-1|NA|TRBD2
CASSLQGVSGRAPFF
TGTGCCAGCAGTCTTCAGGGTGTTAGCGGGAGGGCCCCGTTCTTC
>TRBV14|TRBJ2-1|NA|NA
CASSQEGSRTAAYNEQFF
TGTGCCAGCAGCCAAGAGGGATCGCGGACAGCGGCCTACAATGAGCAGTTCTTC
>TRBV5-1|TRBJ2-1|NA|TRBD2
CASSRFTSGSSYNEQFF
TGCGCCAGCAGCCGATTCACTAGCGGGAGCTCCTACAATGAGCAGTTCTTC
>TRBV6-5|TRBJ2-7|once|TRBD1
CASSPRTGGTYEQYF
TGTGCCAGCAGTCCTAGGACAGGGGGCACCTACGAGCAGTACTTC
>TRBV5-4|TRBJ2-1|NA|NA
CASSLRSVSVDEQFF
TGTGCCAGCAGCTTGCGGTCCGTGTCGGTGGATGAGCAGTTCTTC
>TRBV18|TRBJ2-3|NA|NA
CASSPVSSWADTQYF
TGTGCCAGCTCACCAGTCTCTAGTTGGGCAGATACGCAGTATTTT
>TRBV7-6|TRBJ1-3|once|NA
CASSPQGGAVRGNTIYF
TGTGCCAGCAGCCCCCAGGGTGGGGCCGTGAGGGGAAACACCATATATTTT
>TRBV10-3|TRBJ2-1|NA|TRBD2
CAIRTSGGVSSYNEQFF
TGTGCCATCAGAACTAGCGGGGGGGTCAGCTCCTACAATGAGCAGTTCTTC
>TRBV23-1|TRBJ2-7|NA|TRBD1
CASSQAAGQGHNYEQYF
TGCGCCAGCAGTCAGGCAGCTGGACAGGGACACAACTACGAGCAGTACTTC
>TRBV7-2|TRBJ2-2|NA|NA
CASRMEWNTGELFF
TGTGCCAGCAGAATGGAGTGGAACACCGGGGAGCTGTTTTTT
>TRBV19|TRBJ1-2|NA|NA
CASRPVPGNNYGYTF
TGTGCCAGTAGGCCGGTTCCGGGAAATAACTATGGCTACACCTTC
>TRBV12-3/TRBV12-4|TRBJ2-7|NA|TRBD1
CASSLGQGYEQYF
TGTGCCAGCAGTTTGGGACAGGGCTACGAGCAGTACTTC
>TRBV7-2|TRBJ2-5|many|TRBD2
CASSFTSGSGRETQYF
TGTGCCAGCAGCTTCACTAGCGGGAGCGGGAGAGAGACCCAGTACTTC
>TRBV5-1|TRBJ2-1|NA|TRBD1
CASSWRGGQPYNEQFF
TGCGCCAGCAGCTGGCGAGGGGGCCAACCCTACAATGAGCAGTTCTTC
>TRBV6-6|TRBJ2-4|NA|TRBD1
CASSPQGVKNIQYF
TGTGCCAGCAGTCCCCAGGGGGTCAAAAACATTCAGTACTTC
>TRBV2|TRBJ1-5|many|NA
CASRDSGNQPQHF
TGTGCCAGCAGGGACAGCGGCAATCAGCCCCAGCATTTT
>TRBV4-1|TRBJ1-1|NA|NA
CASSQGNRAWTEAFF
TGCGCCAGCAGCCAAGGAAACAGGGCCTGGACTGAAGCTTTCTTT
>TRBV10-3|TRBJ2-1|NA|TRBD2
CAISDPSGHLEGNEQFF
TGTGCCATCAGTGATCCTAGCGGCCATTTGGAAGGAAATGAGCAGTTCTTC
>TRBV5-8|TRBJ2-7|many|NA
CASSTPPGLPSYEQYF
TGTGCCAGCAGCACCCCTCCGGGACTTCCTTCCTACGAGCAGTACTTC
>TRBV29-1|TRBJ1-1|NA|TRBD1
CSVRGTGGQRLEF
TGCAGCGTGAGGGGGACAGGGGGGCAGAGGCTGGAATTT
>TRBV28|TRBJ2-2|NA|NA
CASSLPGGPGELFF
TGTGCCAGCAGTTTACCGGGGGGCCCCGGGGAGCTGTTTTTT
>TRBV27|TRBJ2-5|NA|TRBD1
CASSFPGQGETQYF
TGTGCCAGCAGTTTCCCAGGACAGGGCGAGACCCAGTACTTC